This T cell receptor (beta chain) originates from a study of beta chain features in type 1 diabetes (dated by TCRdb to the late 2010s). Notes on the research overall: Patients and healthy donors did not differ in mean age, gender distribution, total cell number or subset yield. A total of roughly 110 million sorted cells were examined across all samples, and the number of cells per subset was strongly correlated with RNA yield. In the study, TCRB repertoires of sorted circulating CD4+ T cell subsets from recently diagnosed type 1 diabetes patients were compared with those of matched healthy donors. Regulatory and stem cell-like memory subsets were isolated from only 8 patients and roughly 8 healthy donors, whereas naive and central memory subsets came from all 30 or so donors.

The entire isolated RNA was reverse transcribed using the High Capacity cDNA Reverse Transcription Kit, and thus expressed TCRB transcripts were sequenced. Deep immunoSEQ sequencing was performed on naive, central memory and regulatory T cell samples, with an average of roughly 3.3 million total reads per sample. Sorted cells were lysed in RLT buffer, and RNA was extracted using DNase-treated RNeasy Micro or Mini kits according to cell number. To prevent cross-contamination, every cell subset was processed on its own, while patient and healthy donor samples were processed together. The immunoSEQ multiplex PCR was used to amplify TCRB sequences from cDNA, yielding 87-bp fragments that span the CDR3 region. Sequencing of the amplicons was performed on the Illumina HiSeq platform. The original methods were these. PCR bias was computationally corrected using synthetic template baselines, reads within Hamming distance 2 were collapsed, and singletons that could not be merged were discarded. Reads were aligned against IMGT so that V, D and J genes, CDR3 length and insertions or deletions at six rearrangement sites could be assigned. Clonotype counts were normalized to sorted cell number within each subset before computing true diversity and Gini coefficients with the tcR R package. Repertoire sharing was quantified using the overlap coefficient calculated on TCRB nucleotide sequences. TCRdb took this table from immuneACCESS and kept in-frame rearrangements with V and J called. Such tables lack part of the clones; where checked against another copy, unresolved V genes explain under half of the gap, and the rest is unexplained. D and trimming come from the DNA, and the V and J calls and clone size come from that table. The sample table lists about 160,000 clones, approximately 8.1% of them with a count of one. Around 0.65% of the sample is in the top ten clones.

V was cut back by 5 bases and J by 5 bases, leaving a gap of 10 bases between them. Inclusive of the bounding cysteine and phenylalanine, the CDR3 is 13 residues long. The retained sequence is limited to the CDR3, 39 bases, with the frame set at the first base. The germline V gene (reference sequence) yields SEHNR for CDR1 and FQNEAQ for CDR2. This clone was picked up a small number of times. This clone's antigen is unknown. Base qualities are missing; no much larger clone stands one base away. The study at large found these results: PCR might favor shorter templates, but patient and control samples were amplified and corrected together, so any skew would affect both groups equally. At VDJ recombination sites, type 1 diabetes patients had fewer insertions and more deleted nucleotides, which implies abnormalities in thymic rearrangement. Type 1 diabetes patients showed a moderate but significant shortening of TCRB CDR3 length in all four CD4+ subsets. Naive, central memory and regulatory TCRB repertoires appeared to be more alike among patients than among healthy donors. Because cDNA was sequenced instead of genomic DNA, highly expressing activated cells could be over-represented, though the groups showed no difference in activation or CD3 levels. HLA sub-analyses involved small numbers of individuals, so any influence of HLA type on TCRB rearrangement remained unresolved.

From each donor, a single peripheral blood sample of about 100 mL on average was drawn into heparinised tubes. Using a panel that included CD45RO, CCR7, CD25, CD127, CD95 and CD27, naive, central memory, regulatory and stem cell-like memory CD4+ T cells were sorted on a BD FACSAria II. Every sorted population had a purity above 95%. PBMCs were isolated right away by Lymphoprep density gradient centrifugation and were stained directly, without culture. So that batch effects would be minimized, each experiment stained and sorted samples in pairs, pairing one healthy donor with one patient. Sequencing was performed on central memory CD4+ T cells from blood. Recombination joined TRBV7-9 with TRBJ1-5, with the D gene not clear enough to name. This receptor was obtained from a man between 18 and 29 years old in good health. This receptor carries the CDR3 CASSRMSDQPQHF. In nucleotide form, the sequence is TGTGCCAGCAGCCGAATGAGCGATCAGCCCCAGCATTTT.